The clone carrying this T cell receptor beta chain was seen only a few times. The data originate from a study of blood T cell repertoires in COVID-19. The authors' processing: Cell counts per sample came from amplifying reference gene primers. Assay used: immunoSEQ multiplex PCR; TCRdb lists only in-frame clones, some missing. That table is the source of V, J and clone size, and D and trimming were worked out from the DNA. The sample includes approximately 25,000 clones, around 83% seen only once; the top ten take 8.6%. CDR1 is SEHNR and CDR2 is FQNEAQ in the germline V gene (reference sequence). V gave up 5 bases and J gave up 6 bases; unmatched junction bases: 9. The CDR3 is made up of 15 amino acids.

The chain joins TRBV7-9 to TRBJ2-3; TRBD2 agrees at 9 bases. This TCR was recovered from a human donor in a cohort sampled during active COVID-19. The sequenced sample consisted of peripheral blood. CDR3 bases: TGTGCCAGCAGCCCCCCCCACAGCGGGGGGGATACGCAGTATTTT. This translates into CASSPPHSGGDTQYF.